This paragraph covers one T cell receptor beta chain sequence. This record comes from a study of T cells after yellow fever vaccination. The CDR3 totals 12 residues. The ends were cut back, 6 bases at V and 8 bases at J, with 13 bases in the middle. Germline CDR1 reads MDHEN; CDR2 reads SYDVKM. TCRdb passed the 5' RACE reads through MiXCR, listing each CDR3 protein once. Of some 250,000 distinct CDR3 sequences listed, roughly 7.2% are singletons. The TCR comes from a man younger than 40 who received the YFV17D yellow fever vaccine. The specimen was CD4+ T cells sorted from PBMCs, collected 15 days after the yellow fever booster vaccination. The V gene is TRBV28, the J gene TRBJ1-1; possibly TRBD1 for D (5 bases). The CDR3 reads CASRLTGTEAFF. The CDR3 DNA follows: TGTGCCAGCAGGTTGACCGGGACCGAAGCTTTCTTT.